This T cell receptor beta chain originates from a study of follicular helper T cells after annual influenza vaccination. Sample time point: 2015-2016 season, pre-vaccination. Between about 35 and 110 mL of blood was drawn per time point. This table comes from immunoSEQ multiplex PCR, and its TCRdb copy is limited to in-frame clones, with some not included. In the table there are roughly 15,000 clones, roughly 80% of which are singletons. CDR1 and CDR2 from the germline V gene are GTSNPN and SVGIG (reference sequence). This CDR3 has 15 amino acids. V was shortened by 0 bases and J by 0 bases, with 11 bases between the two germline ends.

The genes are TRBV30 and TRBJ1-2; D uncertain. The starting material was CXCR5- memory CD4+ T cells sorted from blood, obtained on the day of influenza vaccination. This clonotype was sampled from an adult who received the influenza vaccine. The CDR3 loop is CAWSVRQVANYGYTF. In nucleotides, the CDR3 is TGTGCCTGGAGTGTACGGCAGGTGGCTAACTATGGCTACACCTTC.